The TCR beta chain under discussion was sequenced for a study of identical twins. The CDR3 has 16 amino acids. Germline V lookup: CDR1 LGHDT, CDR2 YNNKEL (reference sequence). V lost 3 bases and J lost 4; bases outside the gene matches: 7. TCRdb used MiXCR to reprocess the 5' RACE reads, holding one entry per CDR3 protein. The table records 550,000 to 700,000 distinct CDR3 sequences, around 20% of them present only once. Separately, the same data were catalogued under a study of T cells expressing NK-cell markers.

The V call is TRBV3-1, the J call TRBJ2-7; TRBD1 aligns across 12 bases. The sequencing sample was made of PBMCs. This clonotype was sampled from a woman aged 18-35 years in good health. DNA for the CDR3: TGTGCCAGCAGCCAGCCGGGACAGGGGGCTTTTTACGAGCAGTACTTC. This sequence encodes CASSQPGQGAFYEQYF.